Below, one TCR beta chain is given with its context. Its specificity is not known. This record comes from a study of post-analysis software for immune sequencing data. Turning to the study itself: Recorded subtypes: relapsing-remitting, secondary progressive, progressive-relapsing; some patients unannotated.

General study findings and limits: Five or six TRBV segments appeared more often in patients than in controls, and TRBV5-6, TRBV5-1 and TRBV20-1 were among these. Controls showed significantly higher normalized Chao1 diversity than did multiple sclerosis patients. Co-batched samples clustered tightly together by F measure.

Libraries were made from TCR beta cDNA, and they carried unique molecular identifiers. MiXCR, run by TCRdb on the PCR reads, gives a single entry per CDR3 protein. This sample has 740,000 or so distinct CDR3 sequences, with roughly 58% found just once. This CDR3 contains 15 residues. V gave up 0 bases and J gave up 0 bases, with 12 bases separating them. Germline lookup yields CDR1 DFQATT and CDR2 SNEGSKA (reference sequence). This clonotype was obtained from a girl aged 10-17 years with multiple sclerosis. This sequence joins TRBV20-1 and TRBJ2-7; D is unclear. Sequenced sample: blood. This CDR3 reads CSARDRRKLSYEQYF. The CDR3, as DNA: TGCAGTGCTAGAGATCGTAGAAAGCTCTCCTACGAGCAGTACTTC.